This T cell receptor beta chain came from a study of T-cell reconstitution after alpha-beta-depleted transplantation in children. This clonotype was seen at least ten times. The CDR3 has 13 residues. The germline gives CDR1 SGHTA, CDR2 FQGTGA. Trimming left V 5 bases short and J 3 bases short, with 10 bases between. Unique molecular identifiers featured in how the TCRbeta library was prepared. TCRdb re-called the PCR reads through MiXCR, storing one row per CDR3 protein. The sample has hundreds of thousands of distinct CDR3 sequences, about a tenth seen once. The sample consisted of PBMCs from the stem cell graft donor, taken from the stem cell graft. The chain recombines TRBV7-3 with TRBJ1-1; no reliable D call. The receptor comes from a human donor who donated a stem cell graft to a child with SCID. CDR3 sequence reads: CASSPHGYTEAFF. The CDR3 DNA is TGTGCCAGCAGCCCACATGGCTACACTGAAGCTTTCTTT.